This T cell receptor (beta chain) was obtained from a study of blood T cells in healthy people across ages. The germline CDR1 and CDR2 sequences are LGHDT and YNNKEL (reference sequence). The CDR3 covers 17 residues. The V gene lost 3 bases and the J gene lost 4 bases, with 18 bases spanning the gap. Study conclusions and caveats: In these data, TCR beta diversity tracked strongly with naive T cell percentage. The lack of PBMC sorting stopped any conclusive naive versus antigen-experienced comparison. Age advanced and TCR beta diversity per million T cells fell, roughly linearly. Both higher diversity and more naive CD4+ cells marked long-lived donors when set against aged donors.

The use of a sample-barcoded 5' primer and a J-beta primer mix characterized a second PCR of about 7 to 12 cycles. From the 5' RACE reads, TCRdb called clonotypes with MiXCR, one entry per CDR3 protein. The sample yields just over 800,000 distinct CDR3 sequences, around 68% seen once. A remark on this clonotype: The antigen remains undetermined.

This clonotype originated in a young man in good health. The rearrangement joins TRBV3-1 to TRBJ2-2, with a weak D call TRBD2 (7 bases). The sequencing input was blood. In DNA, the CDR3 is TGTGCCAGCAGCCACCGGGATAAAGGGGGGGTCACCGGGGAGCTGTTTTTT. It codes for CASSHRDKGGVTGELFF.